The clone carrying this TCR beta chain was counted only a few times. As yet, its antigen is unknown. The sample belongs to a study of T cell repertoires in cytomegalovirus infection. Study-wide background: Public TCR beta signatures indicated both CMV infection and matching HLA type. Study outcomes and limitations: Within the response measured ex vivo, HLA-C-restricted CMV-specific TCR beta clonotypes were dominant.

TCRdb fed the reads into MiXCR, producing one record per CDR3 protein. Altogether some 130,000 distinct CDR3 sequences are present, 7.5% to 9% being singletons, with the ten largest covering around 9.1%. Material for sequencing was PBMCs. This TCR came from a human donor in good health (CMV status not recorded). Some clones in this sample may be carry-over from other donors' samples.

The CDR3 DNA reads as TGCGCCAGCAGCCAAGATCAGCCGGGACTTCTATACAATGAGCAGTTCTTC. This codes for CASSQDQPGLLYNEQFF. The chain couples TRBV4-1 to TRBJ2-1; a possible D gene is TRBD2 (6 bases). The CDR3 contains 17 residues. Germline V gene sequence: CDR1 MGHRA, CDR2 YSYEKL. The V and J ends lost 0 bases and 4 bases respectively, with 16 bases between them.